These T cell receptor beta chains were read from a single sample in a study of pediatric ulcerative colitis. Clones were sequenced by immunoSEQ multiplex PCR, and TCRdb holds only the in-frame ones, with some missing. The sample shows approximately 18,000 clones, 70% to 80% of them seen only once. Source material: gut tissue. These TCRs come from a boy under 18 with moderate ulcerative colitis. The CDR3 runs from the conserved cysteine through the conserved F or W. The D gene is left open where the match is weak. Some rows mark clone size as missing; the rest say once, few, many or name a class of expanded clone.

J gene | V gene | clone size | D gene | CDR3 protein | CDR3 DNA
TRBJ2-1 | TRBV27 | . | . | CASSLMGTGLSHNEQFF | TGTGCCAGCAGTTTAATGGGTACAGGGCTCAGCCACAATGAGCAGTTCTTC
TRBJ2-1 | TRBV19 | once | TRBD2 | CASNSLTSGSNEQFF | TGTGCCAGTAACTCGTTGACTAGCGGGTCTAATGAGCAGTTCTTC
TRBJ1-2 | TRBV29-1 | . | . | CSVERSHGYTF | TGCAGCGTTGAGAGGTCCCATGGCTACACCTTC
TRBJ2-7 | TRBV18 | . | TRBD1 | CASSEWDRSYEQYF | TGTGCCAGCTCAGAATGGGACAGGTCCTACGAGCAGTACTTC
TRBJ2-3 | TRBV11-3 | . | . | CASSLDNLGDTQYF | TGTGCCAGCAGCTTAGATAACCTTGGGGATACGCAGTATTTT
TRBJ2-5 | TRBV29-1 | . | TRBD1 | CSVVPGDRETETQYF | TGCAGCGTTGTTCCCGGGGACAGGGAAACAGAGACCCAGTACTTC
TRBJ2-1 | TRBV5-4 | . | . | CASRGRDRYNEQFF | TGTGCCAGCAGGGGACGAGACCGCTACAATGAGCAGTTCTTC
TRBJ1-5 | TRBV6-5 | once | TRBD1 | CASSRGHNQPQHF | TGTGCCAGCAGCAGGGGGCACAATCAGCCCCAGCATTTT
TRBJ1-5 | TRBV4-1 | . | TRBD1 | CASSLGTAPNQPQHF | TGCGCCAGCAGCCTCGGGACAGCACCTAATCAGCCCCAGCATTTT
TRBJ2-1 | TRBV6-1 | few | . | CASSGSSAPYNEQFF | TGTGCCAGCAGTGGGAGTTCGGCACCCTACAATGAGCAGTTCTTC
TRBJ2-2 | TRBV19 | once | . | CASRVQGDGTGELFF | TGTGCCAGTAGAGTACAGGGAGACGGCACCGGGGAGCTGTTTTTT
TRBJ1-1 | TRBV18 | . | . | CASTKGSGNTEAFF | TGTGCCAGCACGAAAGGTTCGGGGAACACTGAAGCTTTCTTT
TRBJ1-6 | TRBV7-3 | . | . | CASSSQGLFASPLHF | TGTGCCAGCAGCTCGCAAGGACTGTTCGCCTCACCCCTCCACTTT
TRBJ2-5 | TRBV5-5 | . | TRBD2 | CASSLTGLAGKETQYF | TGTGCCAGCAGCTTGACGGGACTAGCGGGAAAAGAGACCCAGTACTTC
TRBJ1-1 | TRBV5-1 | . | . | CASSTAGSLRNTEAFF | TGCGCCAGCAGCACAGCCGGATCCCTTCGAAACACTGAAGCTTTCTTT